Listed below are T cell receptor beta chains from one sample, sequenced in a study of response to subunit inactivated influenza vaccine. One entry per CDR3 protein results from TCRdb running MiXCR on the RT-PCR reads. The sample has more than 450,000 distinct CDR3 sequences; 10% to 15% are singletons. Material: PBMCs from blood, obtained on the day of vaccination. All receptors come from a man between 50 and 59 years old who received an inactivated influenza vaccine. CDR3s include the opening cysteine and the closing phenylalanine or tryptophan. The D gene is left open where the match is weak. Expanded clones are given a class, and other clones once, few, many or no size at all.

j_gene	v_gene	d_gene	abundance	CDR3aa	CDR3nt
TRBJ2-2	TRBV5-4	-	few	CASSSLTEANTGELFF	TGTGCCAGCAGCTCCCTGACGGAGGCGAACACCGGGGAGCTGTTTTTT
TRBJ1-1	TRBV28	-	many	CASSLPTGQKTFF	TGTGCCAGCAGTTTACCCACCGGACAGAAAACTTTCTTT
TRBJ2-1	TRBV7-9	TRBD2	-	CASSLAGLAVHNEQFF	TGTGCCAGCAGCTTAGCGGGACTAGCGGTCCACAATGAGCAGTTCTTC
TRBJ2-1	TRBV10-3	TRBD2	few	CATWPSGGSWGEQFF	TGTGCCACTTGGCCTAGCGGGGGGTCATGGGGGGAGCAGTTCTTC
TRBJ2-1	TRBV30	-	few	CAWSRSDSSYNEQFF	TGTGCCTGGAGTAGGTCGGATAGCTCCTACAATGAGCAGTTCTTC
TRBJ2-1	TRBV18	TRBD2	-	CASSPPSMSGRSLRYEQFF	TGTGCCAGCTCACCACCGTCGATGAGCGGGAGATCCCTGCGCTATGAGCAGTTCTTC
TRBJ2-3	TRBV28	TRBD1	-	CASRLQGISTDTQYF	TGTGCCAGCAGATTACAGGGGATTAGCACAGATACGCAGTATTTT
TRBJ2-5	TRBV2	-	many	CASTKDNQETQYF	TGTGCCAGCACTAAGGACAATCAAGAGACCCAGTACTTC
TRBJ1-1	TRBV6-1	-	-	CASRQRENTEAFF	TGTGCCAGCAGGCAAAGGGAGAACACTGAAGCTTTCTTT
TRBJ2-1	TRBV5-1	TRBD2	many	CASSLSLAGHNEQFF	TGCGCCAGCAGCTTGTCTCTAGCGGGCCACAATGAGCAGTTCTTC
TRBJ2-3	TRBV5-1	TRBD2	few	CASSSLGTSGGQGDTQYF	TGCGCCAGCAGCTCTCTCGGGACTAGCGGGGGTCAAGGGGATACGCAGTATTTT
TRBJ2-4	TRBV11-2	TRBD1	few	CASSFEYRGPKNIQYF	TGTGCCAGCAGCTTTGAGTACAGGGGCCCCAAAAACATTCAGTACTTC
TRBJ2-7	TRBV4-2	-	few	CASSQEWESSYEQYF	TGTGCCAGCAGCCAAGAGTGGGAGAGCTCCTACGAGCAGTACTTC
TRBJ2-5	TRBV11-2	-	few	CASSSMGTRETQYF	TGTGCCAGCAGCTCTATGGGGACCCGAGAGACCCAGTACTTC
TRBJ2-7	TRBV12-3/TRBV12-4	-	few	CASAHEGYEQYF	TGTGCCAGCGCACACGAGGGCTACGAGCAGTACTTC
TRBJ2-7	TRBV7-2	-	-	CASSPTGVYEQYF	TGTGCCAGCAGCCCTACGGGTGTCTACGAGCAGTACTTC
TRBJ2-5	TRBV4-2	-	-	CASSQEFQGGTQYF	TGTGCCAGCAGCCAAGAGTTTCAAGGTGGGACCCAGTACTTC
TRBJ1-4	TRBV5-1	-	-	CASSLSRSATNEKLFF	TGCGCCAGCAGCTTGAGTCGGTCCGCAACTAATGAAAAACTGTTTTTT
TRBJ1-2	TRBV20-1	TRBD1	few	CSASLRDSYGYTF	TGCAGTGCTAGTCTCCGGGACAGCTATGGCTACACCTTC
TRBJ1-6	TRBV12-3/TRBV12-4	-	few	CASSLEVARVFDSPLHF	TGTGCCAGCAGTTTGGAGGTCGCCAGGGTCTTTGATTCACCCCTCCACTTT
TRBJ2-2	TRBV7-7	-	many	CASSFGANTGELFF	TGTGCCAGCAGCTTCGGGGCTAACACCGGGGAGCTGTTTTTT
TRBJ2-1	TRBV6-2/TRBV6-3	-	few	CASSSQDNEQFF	TGTGCCAGCAGTTCGCAGGATAATGAGCAGTTCTTC
TRBJ2-1	TRBV4-1	TRBD2	-	CASSPWAAGGPNEQFF	TGCGCCAGCAGCCCCTGGGCAGCGGGAGGCCCCAATGAGCAGTTCTTC
TRBJ1-2	TRBV30	TRBD1	many	CAWNLGAGGVHGYTF	TGTGCCTGGAATCTAGGGGCAGGGGGCGTCCATGGCTACACCTTC
TRBJ2-7	TRBV5-4	TRBD1	few	CASSSFGQGAYEQYF	TGTGCCAGCAGCTCATTCGGACAGGGGGCTTACGAGCAGTACTTC
TRBJ2-7	TRBV7-2	-	few	CASSLAHGEQYF	TGTGCCAGCAGCTTAGCCCATGGGGAGCAGTACTTC
TRBJ2-3	TRBV27	-	-	CASSLGLLGADAQYF	TGTGCCAGCAGTTTGGGGCTCCTTGGCGCAGATGCGCAGTATTTT
TRBJ2-7	TRBV20-1	-	few	CSAPKRSGAGEQYF	TGCAGTGCCCCGAAACGGTCGGGGGCGGGCGAGCAGTACTTC
TRBJ2-6	TRBV28	-	-	CASSLGRIKPGANVLTF	TGTGCCAGCAGTTTAGGCAGGATTAAGCCTGGGGCCAACGTCCTGACTTTC
TRBJ2-5	TRBV20-1	-	-	CSASPVQGGETQYF	TGCAGTGCTAGCCCCGTACAGGGGGGGGAGACCCAGTACTTC
TRBJ2-5	TRBV7-9	-	-	CASSLVQAGKTQYF	TGTGCCAGCAGCTTAGTTCAGGCTGGTAAGACCCAGTACTTC
TRBJ2-3	TRBV7-2	-	many	CASSSHRLGDTQYF	TGTGCCAGCAGCTCGCATAGGTTAGGAGATACGCAGTATTTT
TRBJ2-3	TRBV20-1	-	-	CSASYLPTDTQYF	TGCAGTGCTAGTTATTTGCCCACAGATACGCAGTATTTT
TRBJ1-2	TRBV29-1	-	-	CSVSRGDYGYTF	TGCAGCGTTTCACGCGGAGACTATGGTTACACCTTC
TRBJ2-7	TRBV5-1	TRBD2	-	CASSSVSSGGNYEQYF	TGCGCCAGCAGCTCTGTCAGTAGCGGGGGTAACTACGAGCAGTACTTC
TRBJ2-7	TRBV11-3	-	many	CASSSLAPGGGGRQNSYEQYF	TGTGCCAGCAGCTCGCTCGCCCCCGGTGGAGGGGGCCGCCAGAACTCCTACGAGCAGTACTTC
TRBJ2-3	TRBV6-1	TRBD1	-	CASSRTPGQQTDTQYF	TGTGCCAGCAGCCGAACTCCGGGACAGCAAACAGATACGCAGTATTTT
TRBJ1-1	TRBV10-3	-	-	CAISVGVNTEAFF	TGTGCCATCAGTGTGGGAGTGAACACTGAAGCTTTCTTT
TRBJ2-5	TRBV10-3	TRBD1	few	CAISAPGQGAETQYF	TGTGCCATCAGTGCTCCCGGACAGGGGGCGGAGACCCAGTACTTC
TRBJ2-5	TRBV7-2	TRBD1	few	CASSPGQVPRETQYF	TGTGCCAGCAGCCCCGGACAGGTCCCACGAGAGACCCAGTACTTC
TRBJ2-7	TRBV6-1	TRBD1	-	CASSRGTGGAYEQYF	TGTGCCAGCAGTCGCGGGACAGGGGGCGCGTACGAGCAGTACTTC